The sequence of this TCR beta chain was determined in a study of OX40 agonist ivuxolimab in advanced cancers. Generated by immunoSEQ multiplex PCR, the TCRdb table keeps only in-frame clones and is missing some. The sample carries tens of thousands of clones, roughly 92% recorded once. Study findings and constraints: The authors did not determine the antigen specificity of the expanded peripheral T cells.

Details on this clone: Its antigen remains unknown.

V was shortened by 0 bases and J by 7 bases, with 11 bases between the two germline ends. The germline CDR1 and CDR2 sequences are SGHRS and YFSETQ. The CDR3 extends over 14 amino acids. This chain joins TRBV5-1 and TRBJ2-1; perhaps TRBD2 as D (6 bases). The specimen was CD4+ or CD8+ T cells sorted from blood, collected in a trial of the OX40 agonist ivuxolimab. The receptor was isolated from an adult with an advanced solid tumor such as melanoma, head and neck, liver or kidney cancer. CDR3 loop: CASSLESSGNEQFF. For the CDR3, the DNA is TGCGCCAGCAGCTTGGAATCCAGCGGGAATGAGCAGTTCTTC.